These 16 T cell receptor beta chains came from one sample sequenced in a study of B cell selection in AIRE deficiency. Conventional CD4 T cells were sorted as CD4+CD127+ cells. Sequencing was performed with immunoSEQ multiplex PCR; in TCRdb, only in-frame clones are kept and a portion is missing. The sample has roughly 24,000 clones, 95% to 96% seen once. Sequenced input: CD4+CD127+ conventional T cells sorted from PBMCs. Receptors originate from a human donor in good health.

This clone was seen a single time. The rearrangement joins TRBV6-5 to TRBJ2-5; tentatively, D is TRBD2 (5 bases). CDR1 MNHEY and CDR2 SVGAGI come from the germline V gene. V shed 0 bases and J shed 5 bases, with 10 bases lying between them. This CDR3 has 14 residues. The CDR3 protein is CASSYSLQRETQYF. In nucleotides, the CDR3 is TGTGCCAGCAGTTACTCGTTACAGCGGGAGACCCAGTACTTC.

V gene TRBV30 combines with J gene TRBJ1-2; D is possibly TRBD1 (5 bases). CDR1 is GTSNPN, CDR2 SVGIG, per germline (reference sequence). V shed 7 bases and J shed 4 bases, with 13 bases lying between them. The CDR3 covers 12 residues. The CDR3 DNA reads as TGTGCCTCAAGGCAGGGCTTCTATGGCTACACCTTC. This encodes CASRQGFYGYTF.

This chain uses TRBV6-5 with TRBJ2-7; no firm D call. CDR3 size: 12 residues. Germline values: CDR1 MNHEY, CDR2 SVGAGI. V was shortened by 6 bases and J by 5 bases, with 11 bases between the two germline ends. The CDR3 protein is CASRSTTDEQYF. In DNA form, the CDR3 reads TGTGCCAGCAGATCCACAACAGACGAGCAGTACTTC.

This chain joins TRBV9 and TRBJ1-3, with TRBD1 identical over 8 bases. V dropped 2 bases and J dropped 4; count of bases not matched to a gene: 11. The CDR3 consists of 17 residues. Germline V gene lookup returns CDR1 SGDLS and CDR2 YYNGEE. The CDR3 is CASSVRQGAPSGNTIYF. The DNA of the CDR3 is TGTGCCAGCAGCGTTAGGCAGGGGGCTCCTTCCGGAAACACCATATATTTT.

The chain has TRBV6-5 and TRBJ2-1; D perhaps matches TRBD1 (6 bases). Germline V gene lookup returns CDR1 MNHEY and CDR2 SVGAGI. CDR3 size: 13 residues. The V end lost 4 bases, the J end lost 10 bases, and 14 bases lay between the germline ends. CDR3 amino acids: CASSFFTGTEQFF. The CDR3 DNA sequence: TGTGCCAGCAGTTTCTTTACAGGGACGGAGCAGTTCTTC.

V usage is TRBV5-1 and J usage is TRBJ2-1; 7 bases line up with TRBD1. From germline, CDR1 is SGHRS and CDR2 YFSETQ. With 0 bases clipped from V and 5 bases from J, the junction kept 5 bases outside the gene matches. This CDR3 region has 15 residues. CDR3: CASSLDSGGHNEQFF. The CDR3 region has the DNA TGCGCCAGCAGCTTGGATTCAGGGGGACACAATGAGCAGTTCTTC.

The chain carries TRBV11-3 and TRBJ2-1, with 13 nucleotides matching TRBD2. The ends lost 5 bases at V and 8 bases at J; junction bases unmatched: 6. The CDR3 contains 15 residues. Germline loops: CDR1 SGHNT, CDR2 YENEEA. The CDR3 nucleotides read TGTGCCAGCAGCCGCGGGACTAGCGGGGCCGATGAGCAGTTCTTC. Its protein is CASSRGTSGADEQFF.

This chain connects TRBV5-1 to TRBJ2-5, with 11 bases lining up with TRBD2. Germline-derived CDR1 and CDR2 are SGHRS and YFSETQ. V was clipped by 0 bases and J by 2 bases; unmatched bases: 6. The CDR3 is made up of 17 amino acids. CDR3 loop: CASSLADLAGGQETQYF. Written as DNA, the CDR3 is TGCGCCAGCAGCTTGGCCGATCTAGCGGGGGGACAAGAGACCCAGTACTTC.

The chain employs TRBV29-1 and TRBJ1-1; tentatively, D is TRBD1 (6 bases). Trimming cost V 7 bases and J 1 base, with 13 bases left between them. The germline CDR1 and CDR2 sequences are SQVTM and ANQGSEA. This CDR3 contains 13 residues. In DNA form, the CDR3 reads TGCAGCGGTGAGCAGGGGAAGAACACTGAAGCTTTCTTT. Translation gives CSGEQGKNTEAFF. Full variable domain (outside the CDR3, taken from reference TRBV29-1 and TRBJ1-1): SAVISQKPSRDICQRGTSLTIQCQVDSQVTMMFWYRQQPGQSLTLIATANQGSEATYESGFVIDKFPISRPNLTFSTLTVSNMSPEDSSIYLCSGEQGKNTEAFFGQGTRLTVV.

The CDR3 loop reads CASGPNRGYNYGYTF. The DNA of the CDR3 is TGTGCCAGCGGACCGAACAGGGGTTATAACTATGGCTACACCTTC. V and J are TRBV27 and TRBJ1-2; 7 bases are a match to TRBD1. Germline assignment: CDR1 MNHEY and CDR2 SMNVEV (reference sequence). The CDR3 length is 15 residues. J gave up 1 base and V 8 bases, and 10 bases lay outside the gene matches.

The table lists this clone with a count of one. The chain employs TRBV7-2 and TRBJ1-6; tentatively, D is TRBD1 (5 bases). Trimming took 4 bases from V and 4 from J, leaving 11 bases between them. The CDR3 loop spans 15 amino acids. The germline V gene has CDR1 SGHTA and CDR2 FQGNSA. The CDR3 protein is CASSSRRGYNSPLHF. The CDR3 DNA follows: TGTGCCAGCAGCTCCCGGCGGGGGTATAATTCACCCCTCCACTTT.

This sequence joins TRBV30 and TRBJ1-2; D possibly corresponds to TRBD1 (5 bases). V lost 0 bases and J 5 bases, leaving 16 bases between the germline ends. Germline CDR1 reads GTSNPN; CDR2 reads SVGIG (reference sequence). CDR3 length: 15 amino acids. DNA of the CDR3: TGTGCCTGGAGTGTACGACAGTCGAAGAGGTATGGCTACACCTTC. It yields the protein CAWSVRQSKRYGYTF. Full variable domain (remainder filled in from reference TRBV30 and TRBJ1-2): SQTIHQWPATLVQPVGSPLSLECTVEGTSNPNLYWYRQAAGRGLQLLFYSVGIGQISSEVPQNLSASRPQDRQFILSSKKLLLSDSGFYLCAWSVRQSKRYGYTFGSGTRLTVV.

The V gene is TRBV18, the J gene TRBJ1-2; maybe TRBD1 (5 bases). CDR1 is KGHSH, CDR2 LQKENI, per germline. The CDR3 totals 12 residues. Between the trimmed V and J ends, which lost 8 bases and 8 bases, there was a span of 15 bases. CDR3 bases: TGTGCCAGCGCGACCCAGGGTCCCGGCTACACCTTC. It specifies CASATQGPGYTF.

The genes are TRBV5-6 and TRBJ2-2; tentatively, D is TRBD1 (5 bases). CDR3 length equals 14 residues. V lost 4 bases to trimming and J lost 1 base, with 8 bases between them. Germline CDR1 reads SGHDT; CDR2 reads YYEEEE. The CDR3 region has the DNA TGTGCCAGCAGCAGGGGTTTGAACACCGGGGAGCTGTTTTTT. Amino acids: CASSRGLNTGELFF.

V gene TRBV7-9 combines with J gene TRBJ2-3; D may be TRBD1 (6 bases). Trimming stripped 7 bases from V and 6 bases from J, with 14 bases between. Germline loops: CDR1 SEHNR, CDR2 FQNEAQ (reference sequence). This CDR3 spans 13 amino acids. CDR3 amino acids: CASTLRRGDTQYF. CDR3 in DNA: TGTGCCAGCACCCTCCGAAGGGGGGATACGCAGTATTTT.

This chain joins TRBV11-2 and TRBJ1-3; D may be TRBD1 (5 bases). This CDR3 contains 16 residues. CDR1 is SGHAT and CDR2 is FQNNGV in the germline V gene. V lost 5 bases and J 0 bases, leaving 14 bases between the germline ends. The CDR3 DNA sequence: TGTGCCAGCAGCACATATCAGGGCCGCTCTGGAAACACCATATATTTT. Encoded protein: CASSTYQGRSGNTIYF. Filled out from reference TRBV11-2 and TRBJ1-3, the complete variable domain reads EAGVAQSPRYKIIEKRQSVAFWCNPISGHATLYWYQQILGQGPKLLIQFQNNGVVDDSQLPKDRFSAERLKGVDSTLKIQPAKLEDSAVYLCASSTYQGRSGNTIYFGEGSWLTVV.